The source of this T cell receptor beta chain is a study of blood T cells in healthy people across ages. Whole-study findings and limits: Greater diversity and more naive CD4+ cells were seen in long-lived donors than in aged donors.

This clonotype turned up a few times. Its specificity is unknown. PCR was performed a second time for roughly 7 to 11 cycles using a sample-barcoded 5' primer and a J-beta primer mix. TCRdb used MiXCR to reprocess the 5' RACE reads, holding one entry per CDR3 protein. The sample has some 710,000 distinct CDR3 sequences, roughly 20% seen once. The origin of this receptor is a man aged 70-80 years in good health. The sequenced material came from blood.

Here the CDR3 reads CASSLSGTGRDEQYF. The DNA of the CDR3 is TGTGCCAGCAGTTTATCCGGGACAGGGAGGGACGAGCAGTACTTC. The V call is TRBV28, the J call TRBJ2-7, with 9 nucleotides matching TRBD1. The CDR3 sequence is 15 residues long. The V segment lost 1 base and the J segment 5 bases; nucleotides outside the gene matches: 6. Germline lookup yields CDR1 MDHEN and CDR2 SYDVKM. Based on the CDR3 plus reference TRBV28 and TRBJ2-7, the full variable domain is DVKVTQSSRYLVKRTGEKVFLECVQDMDHENMFWYRQDPGLGLRLIYFSYDVKMKEKGDIPEGYSVSREKKERFSLILESASTNQTSMYLCASSLSGTGRDEQYFGPGTRLTVT.